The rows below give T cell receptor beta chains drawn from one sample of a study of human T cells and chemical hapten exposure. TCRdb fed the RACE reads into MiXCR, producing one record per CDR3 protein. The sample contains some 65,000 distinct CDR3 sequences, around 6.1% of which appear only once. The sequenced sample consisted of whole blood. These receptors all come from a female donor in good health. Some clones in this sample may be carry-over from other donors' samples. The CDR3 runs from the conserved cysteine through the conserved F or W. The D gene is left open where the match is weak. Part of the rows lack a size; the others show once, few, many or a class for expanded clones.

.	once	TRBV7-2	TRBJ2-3	TGTGCCAGCAGCTTATCTCCAGCTCGCACAGATACGCAGTATTTT	CASSLSPARTDTQYF
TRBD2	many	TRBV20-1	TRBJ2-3	TGCAGTGCTATAAGCGGGAGGGCAGAAGATACGCAGTATTTT	CSAISGRAEDTQYF
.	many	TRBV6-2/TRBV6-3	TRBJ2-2	TGTGCCAGCACCTATCAGGGGCACGGGGAGCTGTTTTTT	CASTYQGHGELFF
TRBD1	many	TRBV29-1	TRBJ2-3	TGCAGCGTTGGGACAGGAACAGATACGCAGTATTTT	CSVGTGTDTQYF
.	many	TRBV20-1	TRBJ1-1	TGCAGTGCCGACCCGGGCAGGCAGAACACTGAAGCTTTCTTT	CSADPGRQNTEAFF
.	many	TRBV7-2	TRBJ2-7	TGTGCCAGCAGCTGGGGACGGAATTCCTACGAGCAGTACTTC	CASSWGRNSYEQYF
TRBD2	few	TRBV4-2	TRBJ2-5	TGTGCCAGCAGCCCAACGACTAGCGGGAGAGGGGGACCACAAGAGACCCAGTACTTC	CASSPTTSGRGGPQETQYF
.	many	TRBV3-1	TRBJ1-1	TGTGCCAGCAGCCAAGAAGGGCATTCTTCCGGAGCTTTCTTT	CASSQEGHSSGAFF
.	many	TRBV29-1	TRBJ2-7	TGCAGCGTTGAAGTTGGAAACAGGGCCGGCGAGCAGTACTTC	CSVEVGNRAGEQYF
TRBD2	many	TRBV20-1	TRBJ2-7	TGCAGTGCTGTGCCGGGACTAGCCTACGAGCAGTACTTC	CSAVPGLAYEQYF
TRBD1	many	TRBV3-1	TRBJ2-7	TGTGCCAGCAGCCAACTCCTCAGGGGGCGCAGGTACGAGCAGTACTTC	CASSQLLRGRRYEQYF
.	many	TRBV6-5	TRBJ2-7	TGTGCCAGCAGTTACCCAGGAGGGGAGCAGTACTTC	CASSYPGGEQYF
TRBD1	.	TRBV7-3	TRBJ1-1	TGTGCCAGCAGCTTAGACGGGACAGGGGCCGAAGCTTTCTTT	CASSLDGTGAEAFF
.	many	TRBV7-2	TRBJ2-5	TGTGCCAGCAGCTTTAAGGGGCAAGAGACCCAGTACTTC	CASSFKGQETQYF
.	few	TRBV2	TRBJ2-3	TGTGCCAGCAGTGCACCCCCGGGAAACCCGCTAGCAGATACGCAGTATTTT	CASSAPPGNPLADTQYF
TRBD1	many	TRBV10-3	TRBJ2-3	TGTGCCATCAGGCGCCCCGGACAGGGTAGCACAGATACGCAGTATTTT	CAIRRPGQGSTDTQYF
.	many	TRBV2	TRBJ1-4	TGTGCCAGCAGTGAGCGGAGACATCAGGAAAAACTGTTTTTT	CASSERRHQEKLFF
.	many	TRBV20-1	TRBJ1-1	TGCAGTGCTAGAGATTTGGTGGGAGAAGCTTTCTTT	CSARDLVGEAFF
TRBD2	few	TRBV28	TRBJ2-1	TGTGCCAGCAGTTTGAAGCTCGGACTAGCGGTCTACAATGAGCAGTTCTTC	CASSLKLGLAVYNEQFF
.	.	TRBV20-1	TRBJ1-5	TGCAGTGCTAGCAGTAGCAATCAGCCCCAGCATTTT	CSASSSNQPQHF
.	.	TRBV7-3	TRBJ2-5	TGTGCCAGCAGCTGGGGCACACAAGAGACCCAGTACTTC	CASSWGTQETQYF
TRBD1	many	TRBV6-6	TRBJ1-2	TGTGCCAGCAGTTGGGTGGAGGGGGCGGCCATCTACACCTTC	CASSWVEGAAIYTF
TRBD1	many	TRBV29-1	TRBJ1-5	TGCAGCGTTAGACAGGGAAATCAGCCCCAGCATTTT	CSVRQGNQPQHF
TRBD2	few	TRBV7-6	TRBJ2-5	TGTGCCAGCAGCTTAGCGGGACTAGCACAAGAGACCCAGTACTTC	CASSLAGLAQETQYF
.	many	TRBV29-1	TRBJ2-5	TGCAGCGTTGAAGGACTCGAGGTAGAGACCCAGTACTTC	CSVEGLEVETQYF
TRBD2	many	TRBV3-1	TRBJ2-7	TGTGCCAGCAGCCGCGCACTAGCGGGAGTGTTGGACGAGCAGTACTTC	CASSRALAGVLDEQYF
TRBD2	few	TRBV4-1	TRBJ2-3	TGCGCCAGCAGCCAAGATTGGGAAGGACTAGGAAATACGCAGTATTTT	CASSQDWEGLGNTQYF
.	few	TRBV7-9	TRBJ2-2	TGTGCCAGCAGCCGCCTAGGTAGCCGGATTAACACCGGGGAGCTGTTTTTT	CASSRLGSRINTGELFF
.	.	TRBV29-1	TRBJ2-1	TGCAGCGTTGAGCAGGGTTGGAATGAGCAGTTCTTC	CSVEQGWNEQFF
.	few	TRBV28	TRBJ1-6	TGTGCCAGCCGCCAGGCTCTTAATTCACCCCTCCACTTT	CASRQALNSPLHF
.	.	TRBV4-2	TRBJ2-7	TGTGCCAGCAGCCAAGAGTCCCAGGGCTATTCTTTCTACGAGCAGTACTTC	CASSQESQGYSFYEQYF
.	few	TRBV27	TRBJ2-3	TGTGCCAGCAGTTATGGGCCGTTAGATACGCAGTATTTT	CASSYGPLDTQYF
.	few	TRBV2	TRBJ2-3	TGTGCCAGCCAGTACGAGGTCGAATACACAGATACGCAGTATTTT	CASQYEVEYTDTQYF
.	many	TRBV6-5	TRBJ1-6	TGTGCCAGCAGTTACCGAACAGCCGGACCCCTCCACTTT	CASSYRTAGPLHF
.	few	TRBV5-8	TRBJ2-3	TGTGCCAGCAGCCCCCTTCTTCTACAGGGCGGTACGCAGTATTTT	CASSPLLLQGGTQYF
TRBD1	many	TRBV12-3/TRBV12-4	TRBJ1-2	TGTGCCAGCAGCCGCTCCGGGACAGCTAACTATGGCTACACCTTC	CASSRSGTANYGYTF
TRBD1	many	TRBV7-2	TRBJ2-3	TGTGCCAGCAGCTTAAGGTGGACAGGCTATAACACAGATACGCAGTATTTT	CASSLRWTGYNTDTQYF
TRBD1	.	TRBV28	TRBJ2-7	TGTGCCAGCAGTTTGGTAGCGCAGGGGGAAGAGCAGTACTTC	CASSLVAQGEEQYF
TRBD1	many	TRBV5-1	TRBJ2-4	TGCGCCAGCAGCCCCCGACAGGGCGGAGACATTCAGTACTTC	CASSPRQGGDIQYF